This TCR beta chain appears in the sequencing data of a study of cytomegalovirus exposure and HLA in healthy donors. Regarding the study as a whole: The study listed approximately 160 cytomegalovirus-associated TCR beta chains. Later analysis demonstrated an association between a missense DCLRE1C variant and TCR beta V- and J-gene trimming. When presence/absence was analysed, sequencing depth was taken to be roughly uniform across donors.

The sample holds a few counts of this clone. No antigen is known for it. All the people who gave samples were healthy bone marrow donors. The PCR contained 60 Vbeta and 13 Jbeta primers. Only in-frame clones appear in the TCRdb table, and some are missing; sequencing was by immunoSEQ multiplex PCR. The sample has 150,000 to 200,000 clones, 81% seen once. V shed 5 bases, J shed 6 bases, and the junction held 9 bases outside the gene matches. CDR1 and CDR2 (germline): LNHDA, SQIVND (reference sequence). The CDR3 is 16 amino acids. The receptor comes from a man younger than 35 in good health and CMV-seronegative. Input material: PBMCs. This chain uses TRBV19 with TRBJ2-1; 11 bases align to TRBD2. The CDR3 region has the DNA TGTGCCAGTAGTGCCTCACTAGCGGGAGTACCCAATGAGCAGTTCTTC. The encoded protein is CASSASLAGVPNEQFF.